This T cell receptor beta chain was sequenced in a study of early T cells in non-severe SARS-CoV-2 infection. Whole-study context: Sequencing of bulk RNA from unsorted whole blood was done, without chain pairing. Findings of the study overall: Comparison of clonotypes with VDJdb favored anti-spike CD8 responses while missing private and CD4 specificities.

The germline gives CDR1 MNHEY, CDR2 SMNVEV (reference sequence). The CDR3 runs to 14 residues. Germline trimming cut 3 bases from V and 8 bases from J; bases unmatched to any gene: 4. The TCR library protocol attached unique molecular identifiers to the individual cDNA molecules. One entry per CDR3 protein, called by TCRdb with MiXCR from the 5' RACE reads. In the table there are about 70,000 distinct CDR3 sequences, about 14% of which are singletons. Comment on this clonotype: What it binds is unknown.

The source is an adult who was a healthcare worker with PCR-confirmed SARS-CoV-2 infection or an uninfected control (not recorded which). The chain links TRBV27 to TRBJ2-1; 10 bases align to TRBD2. The starting material was whole blood, obtained at baseline. The DNA of the CDR3 is TGTGCCAGCAGTTTTGGACTAGCGGAGGATGAGCAGTTCTTC. It encodes CASSFGLAEDEQFF.